This is a list of T cell receptor beta chains from one sample in a study of CD4 T cells in relation to SARS-CoV-2 and coronaviruses. Libraries were prepared by immunoSEQ multiplex PCR; TCRdb keeps only in-frame clonotypes and omits some of them. The table records more than 30,000 clones, around 85% of them present only once. The specimen sequenced was memory CD4+ T cells from PBMCs. Receptors originate from an adult with COVID-19. CDR3s include the opening cysteine and the closing phenylalanine or tryptophan. D genes are given only for firm matches. The listing skips clone size in some rows; elsewhere it reads once, few, many or a size class.

>13|-|once|TRBV30|TRBJ2-3
TGTGCCTCGTCCACAGGGCTCACAGATACGCAGTATTTT
CASSTGLTDTQYF
>14|-|-|TRBV7-8|TRBJ2-7
TGTGCCAGCAGCTTAGGTCTGGTAGCCTTCGAGCAGTACTTC
CASSLGLVAFEQYF
>14|-|-|TRBV7-2|TRBJ1-6
TGTGCCAGCAGCTTAGATCCGGGTTACTCACCCCTCCACTTT
CASSLDPGYSPLHF
>11|-|-|TRBV13|TRBJ2-1
TGTGCCAGCAGTCTCGGCGATGAGCAGTTCTTC
CASSLGDEQFF
>17|-|few|TRBV4-1|TRBJ1-5
TGCGCCAGCAGCCAAGGATGGATTGGGGGCGGCAATCAGCCCCAGCATTTT
CASSQGWIGGGNQPQHF
>15|TRBD2|-|TRBV4-2|TRBJ2-5
TGTGCCAGCAGCCAATTTAGCGGGGGGGAAGAGACCCAGTACTTC
CASSQFSGGEETQYF
>16|-|-|TRBV19|TRBJ1-3
TGTGCCAGTAGTAGGTCAGCAGGGCCGTCTGGAAACACCATATATTTT
CASSRSAGPSGNTIYF
>14|TRBD2|-|TRBV6-5|TRBJ2-1
TGTGCCAGCAGGATAGCGGGAGGGAACAATGAGCAGTTCTTC
CASRIAGGNNEQFF
>17|TRBD1|-|TRBV28|TRBJ1-3
TGTGCCAGCAGTCTTCTTCCGGGACAGGGTAACGTGAACACCATATATTTT
CASSLLPGQGNVNTIYF
>16|-|-|TRBV14|TRBJ2-7
TGTGCCAGCAGCCAAGTCGCATGGGGGCCTACCTACGAGCAGTACTTC
CASSQVAWGPTYEQYF
>14|TRBD2|-|TRBV7-3|TRBJ2-7
TGTGCCAGTGCCTTAGGGACTAGCGGATACGAGCAGTACTTC
CASALGTSGYEQYF
>13|-|once|TRBV5-1|TRBJ2-3
TGCGCCAGCAGCCCGGGAACAAGGAATACGCAGTATTTT
CASSPGTRNTQYF
>14|TRBD1|-|TRBV2|TRBJ1-1
TGTGCCAGCAGACCCAGGGGGCTCGGCACTGAAGCTTTCTTT
CASRPRGLGTEAFF
>12|-|-|TRBV12-3/TRBV12-4|TRBJ2-3
TGTGCCAGCAGTTGGGGCATAGATACGCAGTATTTT
CASSWGIDTQYF
>16|-|-|TRBV18|TRBJ1-1
TGTGCCAGCTCACCACGGCGGGGGGCGCTGAACACTGAAGCTTTCTTT
CASSPRRGALNTEAFF
>13|-|-|TRBV11-3|TRBJ2-2
TGTGCCAGCAGCCCCGGACCCACCGGGGAGCTGTTTTTT
CASSPGPTGELFF
>13|-|-|TRBV6-5|TRBJ1-1
TGTGCCAGCCTTGACACGGGAAACACTGAAGCTTTCTTT
CASLDTGNTEAFF
>17|TRBD2|-|TRBV14|TRBJ2-1
TGTGCCAGCAGCCCAAGCGGGAGGTCCCTTGGACACAATGAGCAGTTCTTC
CASSPSGRSLGHNEQFF
>12|-|-|TRBV12-3/TRBV12-4|TRBJ2-3
TGTGCCAGCACCTATAATTCGGATACGCAGTATTTT
CASTYNSDTQYF
>11|-|-|TRBV28|TRBJ2-7
TGTGCCAGCGGACTGACCTACGAGCAGTACTTC
CASGLTYEQYF
>17|TRBD2|-|TRBV7-9|TRBJ2-3
TGTGCCAGCAGCTTAGTAGCGGGAGGGGCTAGCACAGATACGCAGTATTTT
CASSLVAGGASTDTQYF
>16|TRBD2|once|TRBV11-2|TRBJ2-1
TGTGCCAGCAGCTTAGCGGCGGGAGGGCAATACAATGAGCAGTTCTTC
CASSLAAGGQYNEQFF
>13|-|once|TRBV5-6|TRBJ1-1
TGTGCCAGCAGCTTATCGGCGAACACTGAAGCTTTCTTT
CASSLSANTEAFF
>12|-|-|TRBV28|TRBJ1-2
TGTGCCAGCAGTTTAAGTGGGTATGGCTACACCTTC
CASSLSGYGYTF
>13|-|few|TRBV5-1|TRBJ2-7
TGCGCCAGCAGCCAGAATACTAGAGACGAGCAGTACTTC
CASSQNTRDEQYF
>15|-|-|TRBV19|TRBJ2-2
TGTGCCAGTAGTAGGTGGGGGAGGAACACCGGGGAGCTGTTTTTT
CASSRWGRNTGELFF
>15|-|-|TRBV11-3|TRBJ2-1
TGTGCCAGCAGCTTAGGGGGTCTCTCCTACAATGAGCAGTTCTTC
CASSLGGLSYNEQFF
>16|-|-|TRBV7-9|TRBJ1-4
TGTGCCAGCAGCTTGGGGACGGCCTTAGGAAATGAAAAACTGTTTTTT
CASSLGTALGNEKLFF
>14|TRBD1|once|TRBV7-3|TRBJ2-2
TGTGCCACCAGACGGGACAGAAACACCGGGGAGCTGTTTTTT
CATRRDRNTGELFF
>15|TRBD2|once|TRBV7-9|TRBJ2-1
TGTGCCAGCAGCTTAGTACTAGCGGGAGTAAATGAGCAGTTCTTC
CASSLVLAGVNEQFF
>17|-|-|TRBV27|TRBJ2-6
TGTGCCAGCAGTCCGTCGGACTGGTTTTCTGGGGCCAACGTCCTGACTTTC
CASSPSDWFSGANVLTF
>17|TRBD2|-|TRBV9|TRBJ2-2
TGTGCCAGCAGCGTAGCTCGCCAGCGGGAGAGCGGCGGGGAGCTGTTTTTT
CASSVARQRESGGELFF
>13|TRBD2|-|TRBV6-2/TRBV6-3|TRBJ2-1
TGTGCCAGCAGTTACTCCCGACTAGCGGCGCAGTTCTTC
CASSYSRLAAQFF
>16|TRBD2|-|TRBV2|TRBJ2-2
TGTGCCAGCAGTGCACTAGCGGCGACAAACACCGGGGAGCTGTTTTTT
CASSALAATNTGELFF
>14|TRBD2|-|TRBV2|TRBJ2-2
TGTGCCGGACTAGCGTATCCCAACACCGGGGAGCTGTTTTTT
CAGLAYPNTGELFF
>10|-|once|TRBV20-1|TRBJ2-1
TGCAGTGCCAGAGACAATGAGCAGTTCTTC
CSARDNEQFF
>15|-|once|TRBV29-1|TRBJ1-1
TGCAGCGTTATCCCTGTTCGCAGGGGGAACACTGAAGCTTTCTTT
CSVIPVRRGNTEAFF
>15|-|-|TRBV18|TRBJ2-1
TGTGCCAGCTCACCATGGGGATGGTCCTACAATGAGCAGTTCTTC
CASSPWGWSYNEQFF
>17|-|-|TRBV21-1|TRBJ2-7
TGTGCCAGCAGCAAGACTAGTACAGCCCTCGTCGCGGTGGAGCAGTACTTC
CASSKTSTALVAVEQYF
>17|-|-|TRBV7-2|TRBJ2-6
TGTGCCAGCAGCCCAGTTAGGAGCCCCCGGGGGGCCAACGTCCTGACTTTC
CASSPVRSPRGANVLTF
>17|-|-|TRBV28|TRBJ1-5
TGTGCCAGCACACTTTGGAGGCCCCGAGGAAAGAAACAGCCCCAGCATTTT
CASTLWRPRGKKQPQHF